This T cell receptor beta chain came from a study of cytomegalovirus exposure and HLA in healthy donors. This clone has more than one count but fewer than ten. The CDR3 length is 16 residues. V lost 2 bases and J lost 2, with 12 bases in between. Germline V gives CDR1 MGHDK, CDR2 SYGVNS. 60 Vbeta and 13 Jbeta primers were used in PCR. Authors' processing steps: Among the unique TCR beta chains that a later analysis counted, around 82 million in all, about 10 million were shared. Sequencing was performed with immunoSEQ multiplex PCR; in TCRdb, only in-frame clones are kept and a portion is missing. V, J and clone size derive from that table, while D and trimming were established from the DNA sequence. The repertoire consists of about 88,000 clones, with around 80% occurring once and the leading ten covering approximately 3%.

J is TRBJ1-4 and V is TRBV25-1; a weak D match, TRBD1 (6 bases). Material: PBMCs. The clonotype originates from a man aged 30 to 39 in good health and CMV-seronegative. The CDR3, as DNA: TGTGCCAGCAGTGAAGGGGGCGGGTTCACTAATGAAAAACTGTTTTTT. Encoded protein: CASSEGGGFTNEKLFF.